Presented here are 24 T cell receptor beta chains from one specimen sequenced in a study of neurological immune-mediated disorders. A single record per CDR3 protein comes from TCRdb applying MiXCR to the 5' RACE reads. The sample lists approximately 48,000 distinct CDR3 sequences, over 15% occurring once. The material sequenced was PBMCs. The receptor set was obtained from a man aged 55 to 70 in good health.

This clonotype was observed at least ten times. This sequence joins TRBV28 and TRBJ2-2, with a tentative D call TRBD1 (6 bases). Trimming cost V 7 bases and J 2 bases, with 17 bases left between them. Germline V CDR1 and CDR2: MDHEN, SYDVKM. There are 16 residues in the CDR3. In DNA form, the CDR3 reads TGTGCCAGCACAGATTCCGGGACACACAACACCGGGGAGCTGTTTTTT. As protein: CASTDSGTHNTGELFF.

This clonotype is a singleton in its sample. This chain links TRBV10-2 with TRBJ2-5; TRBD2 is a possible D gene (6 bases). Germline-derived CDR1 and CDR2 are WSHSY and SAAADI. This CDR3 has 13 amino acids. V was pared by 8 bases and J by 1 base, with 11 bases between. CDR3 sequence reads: CASLGLFQETQYF. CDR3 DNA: TGCGCCAGCCTGGGACTGTTCCAAGAGACCCAGTACTTC.

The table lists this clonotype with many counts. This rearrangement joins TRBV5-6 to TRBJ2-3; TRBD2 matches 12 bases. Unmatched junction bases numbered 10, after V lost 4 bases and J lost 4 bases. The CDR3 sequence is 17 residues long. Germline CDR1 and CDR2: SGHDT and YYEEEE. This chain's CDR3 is CASSPGLAGTFADTQYF. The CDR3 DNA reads TGTGCCAGCAGCCCGGGACTAGCGGGTACGTTCGCAGATACGCAGTATTTT.

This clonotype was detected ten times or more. CDR3 nucleotide sequence: TGTGCCAGCAATCTAGGGGGTACCGGGGAGCTGTTTTTT. It yields the protein CASNLGGTGELFF. The chain employs TRBV28 and TRBJ2-2; D possibly corresponds to TRBD1 (6 bases). Looked up from germline, CDR1 is MDHEN and CDR2 is SYDVKM. The length of the CDR3 is 13 residues. Trimming removed 7 bases at V and 5 bases at J, with 11 bases between.

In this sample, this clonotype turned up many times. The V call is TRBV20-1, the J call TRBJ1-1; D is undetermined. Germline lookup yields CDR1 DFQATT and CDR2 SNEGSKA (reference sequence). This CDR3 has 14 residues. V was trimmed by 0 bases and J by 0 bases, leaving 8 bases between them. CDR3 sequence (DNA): TGCAGTGCTAGAGATGCCACGGTGAACACTGAAGCTTTCTTT. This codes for CSARDATVNTEAFF.

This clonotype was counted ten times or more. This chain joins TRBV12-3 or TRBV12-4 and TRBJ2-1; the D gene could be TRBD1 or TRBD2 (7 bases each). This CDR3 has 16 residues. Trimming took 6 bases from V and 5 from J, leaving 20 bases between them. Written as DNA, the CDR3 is TGTGCCAGCAGACTTACAAGGCAGGGGGGGGACAATGAGCAGTTCTTC. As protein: CASRLTRQGGDNEQFF.

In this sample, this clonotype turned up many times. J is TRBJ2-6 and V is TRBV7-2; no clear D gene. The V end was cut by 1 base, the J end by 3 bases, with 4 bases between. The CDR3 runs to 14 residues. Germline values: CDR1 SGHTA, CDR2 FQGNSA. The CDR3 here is CASSLGGGANVLTF. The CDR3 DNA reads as TGTGCCAGCAGCTTAGGCGGTGGGGCCAACGTCCTGACTTTC.

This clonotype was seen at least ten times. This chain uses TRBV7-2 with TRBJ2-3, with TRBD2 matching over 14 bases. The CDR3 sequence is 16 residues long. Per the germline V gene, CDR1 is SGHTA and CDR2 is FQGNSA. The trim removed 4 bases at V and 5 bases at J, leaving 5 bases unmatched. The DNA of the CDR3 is TGTGCCAGCAGCTGGGGACTAGCGGGAGCAAGAGATACGCAGTATTTT. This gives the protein CASSWGLAGARDTQYF.

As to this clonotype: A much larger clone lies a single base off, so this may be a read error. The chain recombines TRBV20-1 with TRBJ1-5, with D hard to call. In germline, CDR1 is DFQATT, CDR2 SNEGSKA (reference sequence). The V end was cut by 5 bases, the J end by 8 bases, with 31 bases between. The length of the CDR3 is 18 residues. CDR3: CSAEQKIKLELELEPQHF. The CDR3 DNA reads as TGCAGTGCTGAGCAGAAAATCAAACTTGAGCTAGAACTAGAGCCCCAGCATTTT.

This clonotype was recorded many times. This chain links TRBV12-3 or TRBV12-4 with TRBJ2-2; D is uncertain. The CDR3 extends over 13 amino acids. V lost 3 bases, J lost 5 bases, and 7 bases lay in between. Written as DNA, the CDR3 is TGTGCCAGCAGTTTTTTAGGGACCGGGGAGCTGTTTTTT. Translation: CASSFLGTGELFF.

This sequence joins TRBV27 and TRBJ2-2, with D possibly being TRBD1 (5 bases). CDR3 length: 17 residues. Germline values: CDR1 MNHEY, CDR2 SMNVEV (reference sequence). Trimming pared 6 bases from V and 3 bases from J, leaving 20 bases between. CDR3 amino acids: CASSPWKGALDTGELFF. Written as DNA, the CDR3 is TGTGCCAGCAGCCCCTGGAAAGGGGCGTTGGACACCGGGGAGCTGTTTTTT.

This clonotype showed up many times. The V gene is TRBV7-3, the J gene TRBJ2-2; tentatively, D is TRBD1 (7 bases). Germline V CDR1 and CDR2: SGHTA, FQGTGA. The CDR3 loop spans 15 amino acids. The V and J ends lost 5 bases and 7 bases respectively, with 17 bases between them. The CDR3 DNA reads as TGTGCCAGCAGCCGCCAGGGGGGCTTGAGCGGGGAGCTGTTTTTT. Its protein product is CASSRQGGLSGELFF.

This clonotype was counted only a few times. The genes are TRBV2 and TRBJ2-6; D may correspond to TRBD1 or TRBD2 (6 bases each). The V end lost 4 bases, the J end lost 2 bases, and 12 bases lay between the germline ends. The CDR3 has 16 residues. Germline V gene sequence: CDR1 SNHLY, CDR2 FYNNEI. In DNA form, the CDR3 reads TGTGCCAGCAGTGCGCTGAGGGGGGCTGGGGCCAACGTCCTGACTTTC. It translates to CASSALRGAGANVLTF.

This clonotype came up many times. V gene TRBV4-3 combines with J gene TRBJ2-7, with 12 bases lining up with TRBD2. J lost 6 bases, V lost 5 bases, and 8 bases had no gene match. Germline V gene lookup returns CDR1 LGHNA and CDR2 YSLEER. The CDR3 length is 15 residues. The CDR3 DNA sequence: TGCGCCAGCAGCGCCCGACTAGCGGGAGTCGGCGAGCAGTACTTC. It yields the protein CASSARLAGVGEQYF.

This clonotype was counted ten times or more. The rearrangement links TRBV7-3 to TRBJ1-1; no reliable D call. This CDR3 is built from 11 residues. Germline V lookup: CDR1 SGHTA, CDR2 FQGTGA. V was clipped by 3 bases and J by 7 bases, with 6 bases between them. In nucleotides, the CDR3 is TGTGCCAGCAGCTTTCGCAGTGAAGCTTTCTTT. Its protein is CASSFRSEAFF.

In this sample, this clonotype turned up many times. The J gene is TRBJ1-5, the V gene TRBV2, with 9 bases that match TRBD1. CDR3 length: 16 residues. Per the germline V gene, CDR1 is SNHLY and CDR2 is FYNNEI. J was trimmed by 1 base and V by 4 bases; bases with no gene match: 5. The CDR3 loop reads CASSGWDRASNQPQHF. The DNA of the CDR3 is TGTGCCAGCAGTGGCTGGGACAGGGCCAGCAATCAGCCCCAGCATTTT.

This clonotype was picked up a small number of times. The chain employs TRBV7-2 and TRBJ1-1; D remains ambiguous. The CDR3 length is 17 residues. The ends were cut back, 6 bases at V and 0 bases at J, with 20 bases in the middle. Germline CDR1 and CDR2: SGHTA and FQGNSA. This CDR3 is CASSTAYRRGMNTEAFF. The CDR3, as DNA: TGTGCCAGCAGTACAGCCTATCGGCGGGGAATGAACACTGAAGCTTTCTTT.

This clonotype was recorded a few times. The CDR3, as DNA: TGCGCCAGCCGGCCAGCCAGCACAGATACGCAGTATTTT. This gives the protein CASRPASTDTQYF. The rearrangement links TRBV10-2 to TRBJ2-3, with no clear D. V was shortened by 8 bases and J by 0 bases, with 9 bases between the two germline ends. CDR1 is WSHSY, CDR2 SAAADI, per germline. This CDR3 contains 13 residues.

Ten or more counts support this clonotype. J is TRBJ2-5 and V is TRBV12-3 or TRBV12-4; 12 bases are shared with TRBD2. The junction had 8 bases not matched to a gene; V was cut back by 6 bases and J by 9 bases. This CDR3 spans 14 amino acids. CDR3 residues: CASSTTSGGGAQYF. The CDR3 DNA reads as TGTGCCAGCAGCACGACTAGCGGGGGAGGGGCCCAGTACTTC.

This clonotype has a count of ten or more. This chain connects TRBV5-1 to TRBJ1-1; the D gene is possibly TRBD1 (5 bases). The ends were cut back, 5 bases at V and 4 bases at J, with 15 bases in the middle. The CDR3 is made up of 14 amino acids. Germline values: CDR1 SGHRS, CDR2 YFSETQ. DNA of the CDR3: TGCGCCAGCAGTCGGGGGTCGGCCAGCACTGAAGCTTTCTTT. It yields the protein CASSRGSASTEAFF.

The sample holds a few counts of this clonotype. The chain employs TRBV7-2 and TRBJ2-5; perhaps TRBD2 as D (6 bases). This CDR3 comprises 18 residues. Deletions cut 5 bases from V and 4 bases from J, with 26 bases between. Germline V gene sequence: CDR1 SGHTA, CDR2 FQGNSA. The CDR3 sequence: CASSTPWSDYQNLETQYF. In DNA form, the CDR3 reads TGTGCCAGCAGCACCCCGTGGTCGGACTATCAAAACCTAGAGACCCAGTACTTC.

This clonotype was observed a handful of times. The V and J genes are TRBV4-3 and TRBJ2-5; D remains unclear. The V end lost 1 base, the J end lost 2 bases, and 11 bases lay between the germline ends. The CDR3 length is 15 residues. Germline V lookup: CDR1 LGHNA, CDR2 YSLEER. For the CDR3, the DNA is TGCGCCAGCAGCCAAGTTGTAGGGCGGCAAGAGACCCAGTACTTC. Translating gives CASSQVVGRQETQYF.

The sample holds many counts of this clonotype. The CDR3 protein is CATQGGNEQFF. The DNA for the CDR3 is TGTGCTACTCAGGGGGGCAATGAGCAGTTCTTC. The chain links TRBV11-2 to TRBJ2-1; D is possibly TRBD1 (7 bases). Germline values: CDR1 SGHAT, CDR2 FQNNGV. The CDR3 consists of 11 residues.

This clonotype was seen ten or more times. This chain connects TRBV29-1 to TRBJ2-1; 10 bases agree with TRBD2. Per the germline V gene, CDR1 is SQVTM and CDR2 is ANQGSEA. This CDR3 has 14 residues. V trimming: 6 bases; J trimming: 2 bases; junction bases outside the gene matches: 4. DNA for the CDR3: TGCAGCGTCGTAGCGGGAGGCCCCTACAATGAGCAGTTCTTC. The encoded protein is CSVVAGGPYNEQFF.